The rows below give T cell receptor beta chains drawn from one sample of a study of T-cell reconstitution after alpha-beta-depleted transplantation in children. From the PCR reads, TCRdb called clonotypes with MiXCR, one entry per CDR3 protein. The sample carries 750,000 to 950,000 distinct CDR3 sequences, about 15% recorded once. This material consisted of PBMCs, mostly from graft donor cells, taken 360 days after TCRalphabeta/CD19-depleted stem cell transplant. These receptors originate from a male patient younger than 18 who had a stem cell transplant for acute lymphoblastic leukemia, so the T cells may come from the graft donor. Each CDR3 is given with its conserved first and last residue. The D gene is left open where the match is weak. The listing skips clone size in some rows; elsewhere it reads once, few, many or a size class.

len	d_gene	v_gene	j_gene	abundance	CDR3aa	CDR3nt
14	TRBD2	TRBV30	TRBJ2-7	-	CAGNPSRGGPEQYF	TGTGCCGGGAACCCTTCGCGGGGAGGGCCCGAGCAGTACTTC
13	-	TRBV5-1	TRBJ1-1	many	CASWEVGNTEAFF	TGCGCCAGCTGGGAAGTTGGGAACACTGAAGCTTTCTTT
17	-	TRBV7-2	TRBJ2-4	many	CASRSVGTGRAKNIQYF	TGTGCCAGCAGGTCCGTCGGAACAGGGAGAGCCAAAAACATTCAGTACTTC
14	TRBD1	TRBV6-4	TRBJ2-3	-	CASSDSGGPDTQYF	TGTGCCAGCAGTGACTCAGGGGGCCCAGATACGCAGTATTTT
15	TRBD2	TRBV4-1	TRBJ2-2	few	CASSQRTLAVGELFF	TGCGCCAGCAGCCAAAGGACACTAGCGGTCGGGGAGCTGTTTTTT
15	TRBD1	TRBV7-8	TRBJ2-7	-	CASSLGQGAMIEQYF	TGTGCCAGCAGCTTAGGACAGGGGGCAATGATCGAGCAGTACTTC
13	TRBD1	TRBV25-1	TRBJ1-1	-	CASTGGANTEAFF	TGTGCCTCGACAGGGGGCGCGAACACTGAAGCTTTCTTT
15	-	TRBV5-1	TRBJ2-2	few	CASSITGTNTGELFF	TGCGCCAGCAGCATAACAGGGACGAACACCGGGGAGCTGTTTTTT
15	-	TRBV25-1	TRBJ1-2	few	CASSDAVQGLYGYTF	TGTGCCAGCAGTGACGCTGTACAGGGCCTCTATGGCTACACCTTC
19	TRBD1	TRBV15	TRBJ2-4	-	CATSRFGQAASVAKNIQYF	TGTGCCACCAGCAGGTTCGGACAGGCCGCAAGCGTAGCCAAAAACATTCAGTACTTC
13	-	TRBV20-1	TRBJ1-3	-	CSARTASGNTIYF	TGCAGTGCTAGGACTGCCTCTGGAAACACCATATATTTT
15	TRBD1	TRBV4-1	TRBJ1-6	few	CASSTSGTGDSPLHF	TGCGCCAGCAGCACCTCCGGGACAGGGGATTCACCCCTCCACTTT
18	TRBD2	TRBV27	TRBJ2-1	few	CASSLLAFSGRVYNEQFF	TGTGCCAGCAGTTTATTAGCTTTCAGCGGGAGGGTGTACAATGAGCAGTTCTTC
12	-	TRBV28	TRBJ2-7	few	CASSLLTSEQYF	TGTGCCAGCAGTCTCCTGACGTCCGAGCAGTACTTC
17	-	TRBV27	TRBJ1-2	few	CASSFFFMGMNHYGYTF	TGTGCCAGCAGTTTTTTTTTCATGGGGATGAATCACTATGGCTACACCTTC
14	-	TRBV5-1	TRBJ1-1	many	CASSLGSSNTEAFF	TGCGCCAGCAGCTTAGGCAGCTCAAACACTGAAGCTTTCTTT
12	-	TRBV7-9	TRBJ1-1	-	CASRYTENEAFF	TGTGCCAGCAGATACACAGAGAATGAAGCTTTCTTT
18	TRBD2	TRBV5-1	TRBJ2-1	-	CASSLSQLAGVGKDEQFF	TGCGCCAGCAGCTTGTCCCAACTAGCGGGAGTTGGTAAAGATGAGCAGTTCTTC
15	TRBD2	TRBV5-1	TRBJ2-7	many	CASSLGPGLLYEQYF	TGCGCCAGCAGCTTAGGGCCGGGACTACTCTACGAGCAGTACTTC
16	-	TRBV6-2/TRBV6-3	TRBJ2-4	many	CASSPRARLAKNIQYF	TGTGCCAGCAGCCCCCGGGCGAGGCTGGCCAAAAACATTCAGTACTTC
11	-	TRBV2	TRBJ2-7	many	CASSGGYEQYF	TGTGCCAGCAGTGGCGGGTACGAGCAGTACTTC
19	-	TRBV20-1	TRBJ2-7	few	CSARHPGGMTSGTAYEQYF	TGCAGTGCTAGACACCCAGGGGGCATGACTAGCGGTACTGCCTACGAGCAGTACTTC
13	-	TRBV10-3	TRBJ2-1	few	CAISEPGANEQFF	TGTGCCATCAGTGAGCCAGGGGCCAATGAGCAGTTCTTC
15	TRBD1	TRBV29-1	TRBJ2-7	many	CSVGWAGTGGNEQYF	TGCAGCGTTGGTTGGGCCGGGACAGGGGGCAACGAGCAGTACTTC
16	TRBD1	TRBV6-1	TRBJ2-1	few	CASSPTGFISYNEQFF	TGTGCCAGCAGTCCGACAGGGTTCATCTCCTACAATGAGCAGTTCTTC
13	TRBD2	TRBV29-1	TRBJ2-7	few	CSVNSGSAVEQYF	TGCAGCGTTAACAGCGGGAGTGCGGTCGAGCAGTACTTC
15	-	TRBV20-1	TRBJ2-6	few	CSAPYRSSGANVLTF	TGCAGTGCGCCCTACAGGTCCTCTGGGGCCAACGTCCTGACTTTC
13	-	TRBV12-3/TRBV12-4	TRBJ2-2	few	CASSPQPPGELFF	TGTGCCAGCAGTCCTCAACCCCCCGGGGAGCTGTTTTTT
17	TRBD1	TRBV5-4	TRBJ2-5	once	CASSAGLGTVGKETQYF	TGTGCCAGCAGCGCAGGACTCGGGACAGTGGGGAAAGAGACCCAGTACTTC
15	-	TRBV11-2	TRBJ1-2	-	CASSPRTATYYGYTF	TGTGCCAGCAGCCCTCGGACAGCTACTTACTATGGCTACACCTTC
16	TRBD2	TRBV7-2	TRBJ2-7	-	CASSLALAGGLYEQYF	TGTGCCAGCAGCTTAGCCCTAGCGGGAGGACTATACGAGCAGTACTTC